This TCR beta chain was retrieved from a study of T-cell memory formation after mild COVID-19. About the study: TCR clusters were mostly confined to one donor each.

In TCRdb, the 5' RACE reads were re-called with MiXCR into one record per CDR3 protein. Here the sample spans under 700,000 distinct CDR3 sequences, about a fifth being singletons. Overall study findings and caveats: CD4+ contracting clones lay mainly in CM and EM, CD8+ ones in EMRA.

A few counts support this clonotype. What it binds is not known. Sequencing was done on a sample of PBMCs or a T cell subset sorted from them (not recorded which). The TCR comes from an adult woman who had mild COVID-19 (a few samples of this study predate the infection). Cell type and time point are not known.

This CDR3 is CASSLGAGSSTDTQYF. The CDR3 region has the DNA TGCGCCAGCAGCTTGGGGGCGGGAAGTAGCACAGATACGCAGTATTTT. The chain is built from TRBV5-1 and TRBJ2-3; D might be TRBD2 (6 bases). CDR1 and CDR2 (germline): SGHRS, YFSETQ. The V end was cut by 0 bases, the J end by 0 bases, with 11 bases between. This CDR3 has 16 amino acids.